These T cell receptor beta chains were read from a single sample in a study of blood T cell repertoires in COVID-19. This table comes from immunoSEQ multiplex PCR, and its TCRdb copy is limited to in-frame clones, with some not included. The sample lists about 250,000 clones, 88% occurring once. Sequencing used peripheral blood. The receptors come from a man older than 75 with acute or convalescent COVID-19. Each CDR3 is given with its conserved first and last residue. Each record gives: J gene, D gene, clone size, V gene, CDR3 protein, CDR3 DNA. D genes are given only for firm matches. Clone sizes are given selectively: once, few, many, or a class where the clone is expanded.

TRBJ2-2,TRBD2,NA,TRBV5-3,CARSKAQGLAGTGELFF,TGTGCCAGAAGCAAGGCCCAGGGACTAGCGGGAACCGGGGAGCTGTTTTTT
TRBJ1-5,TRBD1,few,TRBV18,CASSEAQGRQPQHF,TGTGCCAGCTCCGAGGCACAGGGGCGTCAGCCCCAGCATTTT
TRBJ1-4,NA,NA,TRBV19,CASRERGEKLFF,TGTGCCAGTAGGGAGAGAGGTGAAAAACTGTTTTTT
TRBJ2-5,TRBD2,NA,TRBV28,CASSLGLAGTETQYF,TGTGCCAGCAGCCTCGGACTAGCGGGAACGGAGACCCAGTACTTC
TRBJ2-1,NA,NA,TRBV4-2,CASSQAGGGGSRFYEQFF,TGTGCCAGCAGCCAGGCCGGGGGAGGAGGGAGCCGATTTTACGAGCAGTTCTTC
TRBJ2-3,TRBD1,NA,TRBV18,CASSPNPSGGGTDTQYF,TGTGCCAGCTCACCTAACCCGTCAGGGGGCGGCACAGATACGCAGTATTTT
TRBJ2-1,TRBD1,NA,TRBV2,CASSLRTGTSNEQFF,TGTGCCAGCAGTCTCAGGACAGGGACTTCCAATGAGCAGTTCTTC
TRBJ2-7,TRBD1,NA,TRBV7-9,CASSPQGAAAYEQYF,TGTGCCAGCAGCCCACAGGGGGCAGCGGCCTACGAGCAGTACTTC
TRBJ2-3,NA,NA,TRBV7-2,CASSLGSVPDTQYF,TGTGCCAGCAGCTTAGGTAGCGTCCCCGATACGCAGTATTTT
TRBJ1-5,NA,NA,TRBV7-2,CASSGRRGSPGEPQHF,TGTGCCAGCAGCGGTAGAAGGGGGTCCCCAGGAGAGCCCCAGCATTTT
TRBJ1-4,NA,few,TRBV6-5,CASSYSAAIGKLFF,TGTGCCAGCAGTTACTCAGCGGCCATTGGAAAACTGTTTTTT
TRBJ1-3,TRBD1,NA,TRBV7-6,CASSLAGTGGNTIYF,TGTGCCAGCAGCTTAGCCGGGACAGGAGGAAACACCATATATTTT
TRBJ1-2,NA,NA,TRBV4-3,CASSRWSEGTSWGYTF,TGCGCCAGCAGCCGATGGTCGGAGGGCACAAGCTGGGGCTACACCTTC
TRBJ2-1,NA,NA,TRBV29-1,CSVDGYNEQFF,TGCAGCGTTGACGGCTACAATGAGCAGTTCTTC
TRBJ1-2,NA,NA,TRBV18,CASSPPLGQGGGYTF,TGTGCCAGCTCACCACCTTTGGGGCAGGGCGGTGGCTACACCTTC
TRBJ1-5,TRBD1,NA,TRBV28,CASDRQGPSNQPQHF,TGTGCCAGCGATCGACAGGGGCCCAGCAATCAGCCCCAGCATTTT
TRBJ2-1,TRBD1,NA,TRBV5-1,CASSKRTGSSYNEQFF,TGCGCCAGCAGCAAGAGGACAGGGAGCTCCTACAATGAGCAGTTCTTC
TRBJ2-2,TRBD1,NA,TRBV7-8,CASSPLLGQGGGELFF,TGTGCCAGCAGCCCTCTGTTAGGACAGGGGGGTGGGGAGCTGTTTTTT
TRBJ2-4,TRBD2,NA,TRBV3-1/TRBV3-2,CASSQARQRDNIQYF,TGTGCCAGCAGCCAAGCCCGACAGCGGGACAACATTCAGTACTTC
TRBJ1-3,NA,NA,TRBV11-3,CASSLGGEDTIYF,TGTGCCAGCAGCTTGGGCGGGGAGGACACCATATATTTT
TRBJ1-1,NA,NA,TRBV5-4,CASSLAQKRVNTEAFF,TGTGCCAGCAGCTTGGCCCAGAAGAGGGTGAACACTGAAGCTTTCTTT
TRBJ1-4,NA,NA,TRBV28,CASEGVTNEKLFF,TGTGCCAGTGAAGGGGTAACTAATGAAAAACTGTTTTTT
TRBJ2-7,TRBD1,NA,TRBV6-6,CASTSTGEPYEQYF,TGTGCCAGCACCTCAACAGGGGAGCCCTACGAGCAGTACTTC
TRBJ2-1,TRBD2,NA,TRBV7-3,CASSLDGRGNEQFF,TGTGCCAGCAGCTTAGACGGGAGGGGAAATGAGCAGTTCTTC
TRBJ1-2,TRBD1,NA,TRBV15,CATSRVAGGGYTF,TGTGCCACCAGCAGAGTCGCAGGGGGCGGCTACACCTTC
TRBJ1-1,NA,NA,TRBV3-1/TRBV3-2,CASSQGNALLLNTEAFF,TGTGCCAGCAGCCAAGGAAACGCCCTACTACTGAACACTGAAGCTTTCTTT
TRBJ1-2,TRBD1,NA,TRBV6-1,CASSELQQGRYGYTF,TGTGCCAGCAGTGAACTCCAACAGGGGAGGTATGGCTACACCTTC
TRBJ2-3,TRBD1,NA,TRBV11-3,CASSLGTGSNTDTQYF,TGTGCCAGCAGCTTAGGGACAGGGTCCAACACAGATACGCAGTATTTT
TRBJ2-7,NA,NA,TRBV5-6,CASSADSPYEQYF,TGTGCCAGCAGCGCGGACAGTCCCTACGAGCAGTACTTC
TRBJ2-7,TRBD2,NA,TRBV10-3,CAIGASGRGGAYEQYF,TGTGCCATCGGGGCTAGCGGGAGAGGTGGCGCCTACGAGCAGTACTTC
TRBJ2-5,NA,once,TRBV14,CASSQEGETQYF,TGTGCCAGCAGCCAGGAGGGGGAGACCCAGTACTTC
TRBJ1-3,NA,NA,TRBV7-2,CASSEGQVHTIYF,TGTGCCAGCTCAGAGGGCCAGGTCCACACCATATATTTT
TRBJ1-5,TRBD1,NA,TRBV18,CASSPDRGGQPQHF,TGTGCCAGCTCTCCCGACAGGGGCGGTCAGCCCCAGCATTTT
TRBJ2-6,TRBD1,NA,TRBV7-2,CASSSYTTGIPGANVLTF,TGTGCCAGCAGCTCGTACACGACAGGGATCCCTGGGGCCAACGTCCTGACTTTC
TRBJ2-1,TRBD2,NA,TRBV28,CASVWGSGNNEQFF,TGTGCCAGCGTCTGGGGGAGCGGGAACAATGAGCAGTTCTTC
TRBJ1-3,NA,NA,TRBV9,CASSEVTKLEGNTIYF,TGTGCCAGCAGCGAAGTCACGAAACTAGAGGGAAACACCATATATTTT
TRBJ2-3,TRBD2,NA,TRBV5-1,CASSYGGTSGPDTQYF,TGCGCCAGCAGCTACGGCGGGACTAGCGGGCCAGATACGCAGTATTTT
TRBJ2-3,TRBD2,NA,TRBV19,CASRTSGGTDTQYF,TGTGCCAGTAGGACTAGCGGGGGAACAGATACGCAGTATTTT
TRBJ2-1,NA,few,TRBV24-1,CATSDSGDEQFF,TGTGCCACCAGTGATTCGGGAGATGAGCAGTTCTTC
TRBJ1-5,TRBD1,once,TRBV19,CASRGQSNQPQHF,TGTGCCAGTAGGGGACAGAGCAATCAGCCCCAGCATTTT
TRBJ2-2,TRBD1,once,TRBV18,CASSMGQGSTGELFF,TGTGCCAGCTCAATGGGACAGGGTTCCACCGGGGAGCTGTTTTTT
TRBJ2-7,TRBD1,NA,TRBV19,CASSIVPGQGFSYEQYF,TGTGCCAGTAGTATAGTCCCGGGACAGGGGTTCTCCTACGAGCAGTACTTC
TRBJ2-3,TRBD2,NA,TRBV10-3,CASRLAGDTDTQYF,TGTGCCAGCAGACTAGCGGGGGACACAGATACGCAGTATTTT
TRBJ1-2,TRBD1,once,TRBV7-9,CASSMGGQAGNF,TGTGCCAGCAGCATGGGGGGACAGGCGGGCAACTTC
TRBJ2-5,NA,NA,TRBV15,CATSRQGSETQYF,TGTGCCACCAGCAGGCAGGGTTCTGAGACCCAGTACTTC
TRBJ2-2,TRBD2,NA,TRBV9,CASSFAIGDPSGTGELFF,TGTGCCAGCAGTTTTGCAATTGGGGACCCTAGCGGCACCGGGGAGCTGTTTTTT
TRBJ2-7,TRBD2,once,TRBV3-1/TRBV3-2,CASSPLKLTGGAAEQYF,TGTGCCAGCAGCCCCCTGAAGTTAACGGGAGGAGCAGCCGAGCAGTACTTC
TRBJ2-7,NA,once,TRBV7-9,CASSLTAYEQYF,TGTGCCAGCAGCTTGACAGCCTACGAGCAGTACTTC
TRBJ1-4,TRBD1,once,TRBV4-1,CASSQDLDRGEKLFF,TGCGCCAGCAGCCAAGATCTAGACAGGGGTGAAAAACTGTTTTTT
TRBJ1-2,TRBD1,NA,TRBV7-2,CASSLGPDRGGGYTF,TGTGCCAGCAGCTTAGGCCCTGACAGGGGAGGTGGCTACACCTTC
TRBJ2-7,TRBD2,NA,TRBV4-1,CASSLLPGLAGSSYEQYF,TGCGCCAGCAGCCTCCTTCCGGGACTAGCGGGAAGCTCCTACGAGCAGTACTTC